The 14 T cell receptor beta chains given below trace back to one sample, sequenced in a study of PD-1 blockade in classical Hodgkin lymphoma. All trial patients relapsed after autologous stem cell transplantation. Generated by immunoSEQ multiplex PCR, the TCRdb table keeps only in-frame clones and is missing some. The sample contains 98,000 or so clones, about 89% of which appear only once. Here the sequenced sample was peripheral blood mononuclear cells (PBMCs), taken before the second cycle of nivolumab. All receptors derive from a human donor with classical Hodgkin lymphoma.

The chain recombines TRBV6-1 with TRBJ2-5; D gene ambiguous. V dropped 6 bases and J dropped 7 bases, with 9 bases sitting between them. Germline loops: CDR1 MNHNS, CDR2 SASEGT. The CDR3 has 11 residues. CDR3 DNA: TGTGCCAGCAGCCCCGGTACGACCCAGTACTTC. Translating gives CASSPGTTQYF.

CDR3 residues: CASSLRGRVKGNTIYF. As DNA, the CDR3 is TGTGCCAGCAGCCTCAGAGGGAGGGTAAAAGGAAACACCATATATTTT. The chain combines TRBV2 with TRBJ1-3; D gene uncertain. Germline lookup yields CDR1 SNHLY and CDR2 FYNNEI. V lost 6 bases, J lost 4 bases, and 19 bases lay in between. CDR3 length: 16 residues.

The chain combines TRBV18 with TRBJ1-3, with D possibly matching TRBD1 (5 bases). CDR1 is KGHSH, CDR2 LQKENI, per germline. The V gene lost 6 bases and the J gene lost 1 base, with 13 bases spanning the gap. The CDR3 runs 15 residues. CDR3 protein: CASSGDGLSGNTIYF. CDR3 in DNA: TGTGCCAGCTCCGGGGACGGGTTGTCTGGAAACACCATATATTTT.

The chain has TRBV7-9 and TRBJ2-6, with TRBD1 matching 8 bases. The CDR3 contains 15 residues. Trimming removed 5 bases from V and 2 bases from J; junction bases left unmatched: 2. The germline CDR1 and CDR2 sequences are SEHNR and FQNEAQ (reference sequence). The CDR3 sequence: CASSPTGAGANVLTF. CDR3 DNA sequence: TGTGCCAGCAGCCCGACAGGGGCTGGGGCCAACGTCCTGACTTTC.

The rearrangement uses TRBV5-6 and TRBJ1-4, with 10 nucleotides matching TRBD1. J gave up 8 bases and V 1 base, and 5 bases lay outside the gene matches. Germline V lookup: CDR1 SGHDT, CDR2 YYEEEE. The CDR3 extends over 15 amino acids. The CDR3 DNA is TGTGCCAGCAGCTTGCGACAGGGGGCGAGCGAAAAACTGTTTTTT. Amino acid sequence: CASSLRQGASEKLFF.

The genes are TRBV5-6 and TRBJ2-1, with D possibly being TRBD1 (6 bases). The CDR3 is made up of 14 amino acids. The V gene lost 4 bases and the J gene lost 4 bases, with 12 bases spanning the gap. The germline gives CDR1 SGHDT, CDR2 YYEEEE. The CDR3 DNA reads TGTGCCAGCAGCCAAGGGACAATTTACAATGAGCAGTTCTTC. Translated, it gives CASSQGTIYNEQFF.

The rearrangement links TRBV27 to TRBJ2-5, with 11 nucleotides matching TRBD1. V lost 6 bases to trimming and J lost 5 bases; unmatched junction nucleotides: 8. The germline CDR1 and CDR2 sequences are MNHEY and SMNVEV (reference sequence). This CDR3 comprises 15 residues. Written as DNA, the CDR3 is TGTGCCAGCAGGAAACGGACAGGGGGCCGCGAGACCCAGTACTTC. This translates into CASRKRTGGRETQYF.

The rearrangement links TRBV28 to TRBJ2-7; unclear D gene. CDR1 and CDR2 from the germline V gene are MDHEN and SYDVKM. V was clipped by 3 bases and J by 3 bases, with 6 bases between them. The CDR3 loop spans 12 amino acids. CDR3 in DNA: TGTGCCAGCAGTTTTTTAAACTACGAGCAGTACTTC. It translates to CASSFLNYEQYF.

The chain combines TRBV7-2 with TRBJ2-3, with 13 bases fitting TRBD2. The ends lost 5 bases at V and 9 bases at J; junction bases unmatched: 11. The CDR3 extends over 16 amino acids. Germline-derived CDR1 and CDR2 are SGHTA and FQGNSA. DNA of the CDR3: TGTGCCAGCAGCACAGAAGGGACTAGCGGGGCCCGCACGCAGTATTTT. It encodes CASSTEGTSGARTQYF.

This sequence joins TRBV4-2 and TRBJ2-6; no definite D call. Germline V gives CDR1 LGHNA, CDR2 YNFKEQ. Trimming stripped 0 bases from V and 0 bases from J, with 15 bases between. The CDR3 loop spans 19 amino acids. The CDR3 nucleotides are TGTGCCAGCAGCCAAGATGTGTCTATTCTGGGCTCTGGGGCCAACGTCCTGACTTTC. Translating gives CASSQDVSILGSGANVLTF.

V is TRBV27 and J is TRBJ2-7; TRBD1 is a possible D gene (6 bases). The V gene's germline CDR1 is MNHEY and CDR2 SMNVEV (reference sequence). Between the trimmed V and J ends, which lost 5 bases and 2 bases, there was a span of 13 bases. This CDR3 has 14 residues. The chain's CDR3 is CASSPRGIPYEQYF. The CDR3 DNA follows: TGTGCCAGCAGTCCGAGGGGGATCCCCTACGAGCAGTACTTC.

The sample holds a few counts of this clone. V gene TRBV10-1 combines with J gene TRBJ1-2; TRBD1 agrees at 9 bases. After removal of 0 bases from V and 7 bases from J, the junction contained 3 bases not matched to a gene. The CDR3 extends over 14 amino acids. Germline loops: CDR1 WNHNN, CDR2 SYGVQD (reference sequence). DNA for the CDR3: TGCGCCAGCAGTGAGTCAATGGACAGGGGTGGCTACACCTTC. Translation: CASSESMDRGGYTF.

The chain links TRBV6-6 to TRBJ1-2; D might be TRBD1 (6 bases). Germline V CDR1 and CDR2: MNHNY, SVGAGI (reference sequence). Trimming removed 2 bases at V and 4 bases at J, with 11 bases between. CDR3 length: 14 amino acids. This chain's CDR3 is CASSYVRGGYGYTF. CDR3 coding DNA: TGTGCCAGCAGTTACGTCAGGGGTGGCTATGGCTACACCTTC.

The chain combines TRBV6-5 with TRBJ1-1, with D possibly matching TRBD1 (5 bases). This CDR3 contains 14 residues. Germline V gene sequence: CDR1 MNHEY, CDR2 SVGAGI. Trimming stripped 2 bases from V and 8 bases from J, with 15 bases between. CDR3 in DNA: TGTGCCAGCAGTTACGGGACCGCAAGTCAAGAAGCTTTCTTT. It encodes CASSYGTASQEAFF.